These T cell receptor beta chains were read from a single sample in a study of T-cell memory formation after mild COVID-19. TCRdb ran MiXCR on the 5' RACE reads and lists one entry per CDR3 protein. The data hold over 450,000 distinct CDR3 sequences, with roughly 20% observed a single time. The sequenced sample consisted of PBMCs or a T cell subset sorted from them (not recorded which). These receptors were obtained from an adult woman who had mild COVID-19 (a few samples of this study predate the infection). Cell type and time point are not known. Both conserved end residues are part of each CDR3. A D gene is named only where the DNA matches it firmly. Clone size is not always given. Where it is, it says once, few, many or a class for expanded clones.

many	-	TRBV24-1	TRBJ1-2	TGTGCCACCAGTGATTCGGGGCATGGCTACACCTTC	CATSDSGHGYTF
once	-	TRBV7-2	TRBJ2-6	TGTGCCAGCAGCTTAGTGGGATGGGGGCGCGGGGCCAACGTCCTGACTTTC	CASSLVGWGRGANVLTF
-	-	TRBV15	TRBJ1-1	TGTGCCACCAGTCGACAGACTATGAACACTGAAGCTTTCTTT	CATSRQTMNTEAFF
many	TRBD1	TRBV29-1	TRBJ2-1	TGCAGCGCCGGGACAGGCCCCTACAATGAGCAGTTCTTC	CSAGTGPYNEQFF
-	-	TRBV5-1	TRBJ2-3	TGCGCCAGCAGCTTGGAGGGGATAGGCACAGATACGCAGTATTTT	CASSLEGIGTDTQYF
few	TRBD2	TRBV7-8	TRBJ2-3	TGTGCCAGCAGCGAAACTAGCGGGAGACCAGATACGCAGTATTTT	CASSETSGRPDTQYF
-	TRBD2	TRBV12-3/TRBV12-4	TRBJ2-5	TGTGCCAGCAGAACTAGCGCGCGGGGAGAGACCCAGTACTTC	CASRTSARGETQYF
-	-	TRBV7-2	TRBJ2-5	TGTGCCAGCAGCTTAGTTAGGGTTCAAGAGACCCAGTACTTC	CASSLVRVQETQYF
once	-	TRBV6-5	TRBJ2-1	TGTGCCAGCAGTTACTCACAGGGACCTTACAATGAGCAGTTCTTC	CASSYSQGPYNEQFF
-	TRBD1	TRBV12-3/TRBV12-4	TRBJ2-7	TGTGCCAGCAGTTCCTACAGGGGACGGGGCGAGCAGTACTTC	CASSSYRGRGEQYF
many	TRBD1	TRBV5-1	TRBJ2-5	TGCGCCAGCAGCAGGGACAGGGAAGAGACCCAGTACTTC	CASSRDREETQYF
many	-	TRBV7-8	TRBJ2-3	TGTGCCAGCAGCCCGCGACTGGGGGCAGCAGGGAGCACAGATACGCAGTATTTT	CASSPRLGAAGSTDTQYF
-	-	TRBV6-6	TRBJ1-4	TGTGCCAGCAGTTACCCCTCCGGACAGCTCGGGAGTGAAAAACTGTTTTTT	CASSYPSGQLGSEKLFF
few	TRBD2	TRBV3-1	TRBJ2-7	TGTGCCAGCAGCGGACGGACTAGAGCCAGCTACGAGCAGTACTTC	CASSGRTRASYEQYF
-	-	TRBV10-3	TRBJ2-1	TGTGCCATCAGTGAACGGAGTGAGCAGTTCTTC	CAISERSEQFF
-	TRBD1	TRBV29-1	TRBJ1-1	TGCAGCTTCTGGACAGGGGATAGGAACACTGAAGCTTTCTTT	CSFWTGDRNTEAFF
-	-	TRBV5-1	TRBJ2-1	TGCGCCAGCAGCTTACCCGGGGACCTCAATGAGCAGTTCTTC	CASSLPGDLNEQFF
many	TRBD1	TRBV11-3	TRBJ1-1	TGTGCCAGCAGCCCCCCGGGACAGATGAACACTGAAGCTTTCTTT	CASSPPGQMNTEAFF
many	-	TRBV7-2	TRBJ1-1	TGTGCCAGCAGCGCGGGACGGAACACTGAAGCTTTCTTT	CASSAGRNTEAFF
-	-	TRBV24-1	TRBJ1-5	TGTGCCACCAGTGAGAGTGGAAATAGCAATCAGCCCCAGCATTTT	CATSESGNSNQPQHF
few	TRBD2	TRBV29-1	TRBJ2-1	TGCAGCGTTGACGGACTAGCCATTAGCTCCTACAATGAGCAGTTCTTC	CSVDGLAISSYNEQFF
few	TRBD2	TRBV7-9	TRBJ2-6	TGTGCCAGCAGCGAGGCTCTCTGGGAAAGTGGGAGGGTACTGCCTGGGGCCAACGTCCTGACTTTC	CASSEALWESGRVLPGANVLTF
-	TRBD1	TRBV7-2	TRBJ2-5	TGTGCCAGCAGCTCCCGCCGGACAGGGGTAGAGACCCAGTACTTC	CASSSRRTGVETQYF
few	TRBD2	TRBV23-1	TRBJ2-7	TGCGCCAGCAGTCAAGTTCCGGGACTAGCGGGAGGGCGTCGCTACGAGCAGTACTTC	CASSQVPGLAGGRRYEQYF
few	TRBD1	TRBV5-1	TRBJ2-3	TGCGCCAGCAGCTTGTCGGACAGGAGGGATACGCAGTATTTT	CASSLSDRRDTQYF
many	-	TRBV11-2	TRBJ2-3	TGTGCCAGCAGTTACCATACAGATACGCAGTATTTT	CASSYHTDTQYF
-	-	TRBV6-5	TRBJ1-2	TGTGCCAGCAGTGCCACATGGGGTAGGGGCTACACCTTC	CASSATWGRGYTF